This TCR beta chain was found in a study of cytomegalovirus exposure and HLA in healthy donors. As for this clone: Its antigen is unknown.

J gave up 0 bases and V 8 bases, and 10 bases lay outside the gene matches. Germline CDR1 reads SGHRS; CDR2 reads YFSETQ. The CDR3 has 17 residues. The PCR contained 60 Vbeta and 13 Jbeta primers. TCRdb's copy holds only in-frame clones and misses some; the assay was immunoSEQ multiplex PCR. The sample lists approximately 180,000 clones, 72% occurring once. Findings of the study overall: Presence/absence analysis assumed near-uniform sequencing depth across donors.

The rearrangement uses TRBV5-1 and TRBJ2-6, with 8 bases identical to TRBD1. Material: PBMCs. This receptor was taken from a human donor in good health. The CDR3 DNA reads TGCGCCAGTCATACCGGGACAGGAGGCTCTGGGGCCAACGTCCTGACTTTC. This encodes CASHTGTGGSGANVLTF.